This T cell receptor (beta chain) derives from a study of OX40 agonist ivuxolimab in advanced cancers. Study-level background: The dose-escalation group included hepatocellular carcinoma, melanoma, renal cell carcinoma and head and neck cancer. Partial responses, seen in three patients, involved one hepatocellular carcinoma and two cutaneous melanomas.

Findings and limits, study-wide: Low normalized T-cell clonal expansion was additionally recorded for some nonresponders.

Profiled with immunoSEQ multiplex PCR; TCRdb holds only in-frame clones, not every one. The data show under 20,000 clones, 83% seen once. A remark on this clone: Its antigen is unidentified.

CDR1 and CDR2 (germline): SNHLY, FYNNEI. The CDR3 runs to 12 residues. V lost 5 bases and J 7 bases, leaving 10 bases between the germline ends. The sequences come from CD4+ or CD8+ T cells sorted from blood, collected in a trial of the OX40 agonist ivuxolimab. The clonotype originates from an adult with an advanced solid tumor such as melanoma, head and neck, liver or kidney cancer. The chain carries TRBV2 and TRBJ2-3; D not certain. The CDR3, as DNA: TGTGCCAGCAGTTCCCTAAGTTATACGCAGTATTTT. The encoded protein is CASSSLSYTQYF.